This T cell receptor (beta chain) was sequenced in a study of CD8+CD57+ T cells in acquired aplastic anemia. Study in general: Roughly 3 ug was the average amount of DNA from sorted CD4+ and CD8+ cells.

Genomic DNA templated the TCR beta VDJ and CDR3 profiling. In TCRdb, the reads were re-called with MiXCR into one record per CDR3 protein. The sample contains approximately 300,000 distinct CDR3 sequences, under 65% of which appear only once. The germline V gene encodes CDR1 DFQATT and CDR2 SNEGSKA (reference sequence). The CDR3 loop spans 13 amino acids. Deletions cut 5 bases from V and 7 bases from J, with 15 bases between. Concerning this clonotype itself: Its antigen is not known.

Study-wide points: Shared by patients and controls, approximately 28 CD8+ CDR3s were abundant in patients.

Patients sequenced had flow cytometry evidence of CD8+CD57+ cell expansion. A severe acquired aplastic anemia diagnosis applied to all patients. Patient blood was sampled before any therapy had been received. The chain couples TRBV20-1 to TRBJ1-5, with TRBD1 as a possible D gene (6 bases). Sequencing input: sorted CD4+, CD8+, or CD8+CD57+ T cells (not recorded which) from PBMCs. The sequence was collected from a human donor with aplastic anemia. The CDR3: CSAPGQLGQPQHF. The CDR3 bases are TGCAGTGCTCCGGGACAACTAGGGCAGCCCCAGCATTTT.